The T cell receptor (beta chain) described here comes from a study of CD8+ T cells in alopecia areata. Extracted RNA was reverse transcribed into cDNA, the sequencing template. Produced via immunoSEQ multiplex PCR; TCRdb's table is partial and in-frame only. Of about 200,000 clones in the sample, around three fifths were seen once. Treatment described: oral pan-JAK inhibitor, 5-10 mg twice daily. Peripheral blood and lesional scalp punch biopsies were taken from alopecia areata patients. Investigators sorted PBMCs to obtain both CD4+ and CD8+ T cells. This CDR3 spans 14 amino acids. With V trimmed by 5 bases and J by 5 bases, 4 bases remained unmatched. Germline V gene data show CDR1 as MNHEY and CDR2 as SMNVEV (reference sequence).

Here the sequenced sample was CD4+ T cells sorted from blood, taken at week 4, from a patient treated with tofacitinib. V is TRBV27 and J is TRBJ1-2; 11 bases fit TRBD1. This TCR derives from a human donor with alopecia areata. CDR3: CASSRGQGAYGYTF. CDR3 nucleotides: TGTGCCAGCAGTAGAGGACAGGGGGCATATGGCTACACCTTC.